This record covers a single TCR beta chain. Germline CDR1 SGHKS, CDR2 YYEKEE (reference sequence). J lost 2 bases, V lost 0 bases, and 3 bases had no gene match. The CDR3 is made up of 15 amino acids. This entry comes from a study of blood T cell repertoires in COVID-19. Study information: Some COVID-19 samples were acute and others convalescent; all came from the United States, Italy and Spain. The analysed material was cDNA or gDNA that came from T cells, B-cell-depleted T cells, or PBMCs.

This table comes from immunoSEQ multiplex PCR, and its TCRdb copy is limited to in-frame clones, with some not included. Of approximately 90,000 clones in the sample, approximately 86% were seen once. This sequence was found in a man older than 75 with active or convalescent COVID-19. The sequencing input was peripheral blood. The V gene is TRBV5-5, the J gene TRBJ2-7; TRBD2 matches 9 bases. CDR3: CASSLDAGGTYEQYF. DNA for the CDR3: TGTGCCAGCAGCTTGGATGCGGGAGGGACCTACGAGCAGTACTTC.